This T cell receptor beta chain was sequenced for a study of blood T cell repertoires in COVID-19. Sequencing was performed with immunoSEQ multiplex PCR; in TCRdb, only in-frame clones are kept and a portion is missing. Of roughly 280,000 clones in the sample, around 84% were seen once. CDR1 and CDR2 from the germline V gene are GTSNPN and SVGIG (reference sequence). The CDR3 extends over 13 amino acids. With 2 bases removed from V and 3 bases from J, the gap between germline ends came to 11 bases. This TCR derives from a man between 60 and 70 years old with acute or convalescent COVID-19. Sequenced sample: peripheral blood. J is TRBJ2-7 and V is TRBV30; a possible D gene is TRBD1 (6 bases). The DNA for the CDR3 is TGTGCCTGGAGTACAGGGCAAGACTACGAGCAGTACTTC. Translation gives CAWSTGQDYEQYF.